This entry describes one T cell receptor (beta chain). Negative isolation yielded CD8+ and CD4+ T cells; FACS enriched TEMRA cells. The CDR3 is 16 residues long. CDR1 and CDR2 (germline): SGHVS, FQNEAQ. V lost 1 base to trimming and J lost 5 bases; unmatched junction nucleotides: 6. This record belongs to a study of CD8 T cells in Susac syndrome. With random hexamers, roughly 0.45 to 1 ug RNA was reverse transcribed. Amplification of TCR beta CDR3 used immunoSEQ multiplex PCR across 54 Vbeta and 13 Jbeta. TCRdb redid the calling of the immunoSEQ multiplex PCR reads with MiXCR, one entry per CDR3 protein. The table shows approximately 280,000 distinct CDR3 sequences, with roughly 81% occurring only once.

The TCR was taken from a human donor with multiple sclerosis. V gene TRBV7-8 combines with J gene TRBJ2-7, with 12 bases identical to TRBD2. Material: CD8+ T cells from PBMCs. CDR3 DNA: TGTGCCAGCAGCTTAGGTCCTAGCGGGAGGGCCGACGAGCAGTACTTC. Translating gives CASSLGPSGRADEQYF.